The entry below gives a single T cell receptor (beta chain) sequence along with its context. What it binds is not known. The CDR3 extends over 15 amino acids. Germline V lookup: CDR1 GTSNPN, CDR2 SVGIG (reference sequence). With 3 bases removed from V and 6 bases from J, the gap between germline ends came to 15 bases. Sequenced by immunoSEQ multiplex PCR; TCRdb stores in-frame clones only, minus some. The profile covers 1 million to 1.2 million clones, with approximately 80% appearing a single time and 0.89% taken by the ten largest. The sample belongs to a study of shared clonotypes between healthy human individuals. The study's findings and limits: Clonotype sharing among donors likely depends on sequencing depth.

The material sequenced was memory CD4+ T cells from PBMCs. Noted subset: CD45RA-negative fraction. V usage is TRBV30 and J usage is TRBJ1-6; D perhaps matches TRBD1 (6 bases). This clonotype was obtained from a man aged 18 to 29 in good health. Some clones in this sample may be carry-over from other donors' samples. CDR3 region: CAWRNWGAANSPLHF. In nucleotides, the CDR3 is TGTGCCTGGAGAAATTGGGGGGCGGCTAATTCACCCCTCCACTTT.